Below are 15 T cell receptor beta chains sequenced from a single sample in a study of shared clonotypes between healthy human individuals. The assay was immunoSEQ multiplex PCR, and TCRdb's table has in-frame clones only and misses some. The sample holds 2 million to 2.5 million clones, around 92% seen once. The source material was naive CD4+ T cells from PBMCs. Subset: CD45RA+ positively selected. The origin of the receptors is a man between 18 and 35 years old in good health. Some clones in this sample may be carry-over from other donors' samples.

The chain combines TRBV28 with TRBJ2-6; 9 bases are a match to TRBD1. The ends lost 5 bases at V and 1 base at J; junction bases unmatched: 12. Germline values: CDR1 MDHEN, CDR2 SYDVKM. The CDR3 contains 19 residues. The DNA for the CDR3 is TGTGCCAGCAGTCCTGGGACAGGGAGAAGTCGATCTGGGGCCAACGTCCTGACTTTC. This codes for CASSPGTGRSRSGANVLTF.

The gene calls are TRBV2 and TRBJ2-5; D remains unclear. Germline assignment: CDR1 SNHLY and CDR2 FYNNEI. Trimming removed 4 bases from V and 4 bases from J, with 7 bases in between. The CDR3 loop spans 12 amino acids. The CDR3 sequence is CASSVQLETQYF. In nucleotides, the CDR3 is TGTGCCAGCAGTGTTCAATTAGAGACCCAGTACTTC. Supplemented by reference TRBV2 and TRBJ2-5, the full variable domain reads EPEVTQTPSHQVTQMGQEVILRCVPISNHLYFYWYRQILGQKVEFLVSFYNNEISEKSEIFDDQFSVERPDGSNFTLKIRSTKLEDSAMYFCASSVQLETQYFGPGTRLLVL.

The chain is built from TRBV29-1 and TRBJ1-2, with 9 bases matching TRBD1. The V segment lost 6 bases and the J segment 6 bases; nucleotides outside the gene matches: 14. The CDR3 length is 15 residues. Looked up from germline, CDR1 is SQVTM and CDR2 is ANQGSEA. The CDR3 loop is CSVDPSGTGSNGYTF. The DNA for the CDR3 is TGCAGCGTCGATCCCAGTGGGACAGGGTCCAATGGCTACACCTTC.

Points on this clone: The sample contains more than one DNA sequence encoding this CDR3. The chain combines TRBV5-1 with TRBJ1-3, with no clear D. The CDR3 length is 15 residues. CDR1 is SGHRS and CDR2 is YFSETQ in the germline V gene. V was shortened by 2 bases and J by 0 bases, with 9 bases between the two germline ends. The CDR3 DNA reads TGCGCCAGCAGCTTTGGCAGTCCCTCTGGAAACACCATATATTTT. This encodes CASSFGSPSGNTIYF.

The chain combines TRBV28 with TRBJ1-2; no clear D. V gave up 3 bases and J gave up 7 bases, with 15 bases separating them. The CDR3 length is 14 residues. Germline V gene data show CDR1 as MDHEN and CDR2 as SYDVKM. In DNA form, the CDR3 reads TGTGCCAGCAGTTTGCAGCCCCCTCGGGGTGGCTACACCTTC. This sequence encodes CASSLQPPRGGYTF.

Concerning this clone: In the same sample, other DNA sequences code for this CDR3. This chain connects TRBV7-2 to TRBJ2-7; D ambiguous. CDR3 length equals 14 residues. CDR1 is SGHTA and CDR2 is FQGNSA in the germline V gene. The V and J ends lost 5 bases and 0 bases respectively, with 11 bases between them. The CDR3 reads CASSPWASSYEQYF. Written as DNA, the CDR3 is TGTGCCAGCAGCCCCTGGGCGAGCTCCTACGAGCAGTACTTC.

This rearrangement joins TRBV10-3 to TRBJ2-2; D ambiguous. The V end lost 6 bases, the J end lost 4 bases, and 6 bases lay between the germline ends. The CDR3 totals 12 residues. Germline CDR1 ENHRY, CDR2 SYGVKD. The CDR3 bases are TGTGCCATCAGAGTTATCACCGGGGAGCTGTTTTTT. Amino acids: CAIRVITGELFF.

The J gene is TRBJ1-5, the V gene TRBV5-8, with D perhaps TRBD1 (6 bases). CDR3 size: 15 residues. Trimming left V 5 bases short and J 4 bases short, with 16 bases between. CDR1 is SGHTS, CDR2 YDEGEE, per germline. The DNA for the CDR3 is TGTGCCAGCAGTTTCCGAGGGGGGGCTAATCAGCCCCAGCATTTT. This sequence encodes CASSFRGGANQPQHF. The full variable domain, with the rest looked up from reference TRBV5-8 and TRBJ1-5, is EAGVTQSPTHLIKTRGQQATLRCSPISGHTSVYWYQQALGLGLQFLLWYDEGEERNRGNFPPRFSGRQFPNYSSELNVNALELEDSALYLCASSFRGGANQPQHFGDGTRLSIL.

V is TRBV7-3 and J is TRBJ2-5; 7 nucleotides align to TRBD2. This CDR3 spans 18 amino acids. The V gene's germline CDR1 is SGHTA and CDR2 FQGTGA. The V segment lost 5 bases and the J segment 1 base; nucleotides outside the gene matches: 16. The DNA of the CDR3 is TGTGCCAGCAGCACAACACCCAGGGCTAGCGGCCTCCAAGAGACCCAGTACTTC. Its translation is CASSTTPRASGLQETQYF.

The chain carries TRBV7-2 and TRBJ2-7, with D maybe TRBD1 (6 bases). V shed 4 bases and J shed 2 bases, with 12 bases lying between them. The CDR3 is 14 residues long. Germline lookup yields CDR1 SGHTA and CDR2 FQGNSA. Here the CDR3 reads CASSSWDMTYEQYF. CDR3 in DNA: TGTGCCAGCAGCTCTTGGGACATGACCTACGAGCAGTACTTC.

This chain joins TRBV2 and TRBJ1-1, with D possibly being TRBD1 (5 bases). CDR3 length equals 15 residues. Trimming stripped 7 bases from V and 5 bases from J, with 20 bases between. Germline assignment: CDR1 SNHLY and CDR2 FYNNEI. This CDR3 is CASTPEGGGGTEAFF. CDR3 nucleotide sequence: TGTGCCAGCACCCCGGAGGGCGGCGGGGGGACTGAAGCTTTCTTT.

The chain has TRBV28 and TRBJ1-4; 8 positions agree with TRBD1. J gave up 8 bases and V 5 bases, and 13 bases lay outside the gene matches. Looked up from germline, CDR1 is MDHEN and CDR2 is SYDVKM. The CDR3 has 16 amino acids. CDR3 region: CASSTNDRGGREKLFF. CDR3 nucleotides: TGTGCCAGCAGTACCAATGACAGGGGAGGTAGGGAAAAACTGTTTTTT.

The rearrangement uses TRBV6-6 and TRBJ1-2; D unresolved. Trimming pared 6 bases from V and 3 bases from J, leaving 11 bases between. CDR1 and CDR2 from the germline V gene are MNHNY and SVGAGI (reference sequence). The CDR3 runs to 13 residues. CDR3 sequence (DNA): TGTGCCAGCAGCCCCCGGGAACACTATGGCTACACCTTC. Its protein product is CASSPREHYGYTF.

This clone was counted a single time. The chain combines TRBV5-4 with TRBJ2-7; perhaps D is TRBD1 or TRBD2 (5 bases each). The germline V and J ends were trimmed by 4 bases and 6 bases, with 20 bases remaining between them. The germline V gene has CDR1 SGHNT and CDR2 YYREEE (reference sequence). The CDR3 has 15 residues. CDR3: CASSPRDGGRGEQYF. The DNA for the CDR3 is TGTGCCAGCAGCCCTCGGGACGGAGGAAGGGGCGAGCAGTACTTC.

In this sample, this clone turned up once. This chain uses TRBV29-1 with TRBJ2-5; 9 bases are shared with TRBD2. The assigned J gene may be wrong: the sequence end matches TRBJ2-7 better. CDR3 length: 13 amino acids. Germline lookup yields CDR1 SQVTM and CDR2 ANQGSEA. The CDR3 nucleotides read TGCAGCGTTGATAGCGGGAGATCCTACGAGCAGTACTTC. Translated: CSVDSGRSYEQYF.